These 24 T cell receptor beta chains came from one sample sequenced in a study of T cell repertoires in cytomegalovirus infection. TCRdb re-called the reads through MiXCR, storing one row per CDR3 protein. This table has about 250,000 distinct CDR3 sequences, 6% to 8% appearing once. Source material: PBMCs. The source of these receptors is a human donor in good health (CMV status not recorded). Some clones in this sample may be carry-over from other donors' samples.

This clonotype was found many times. The V call is TRBV6-2 or TRBV6-3, the J call TRBJ2-5; D may match TRBD1 or TRBD2 (5 bases each). V lost 5 bases and J 4 bases, leaving 26 bases between the germline ends. The CDR3 consists of 18 residues. Germline assignment: CDR1 MNHEY and CDR2 SVGEGT. This CDR3 reads CASSRQSPGTKRGETQYF. Written as DNA, the CDR3 is TGTGCCAGCAGTCGACAATCACCCGGGACCAAAAGGGGAGAGACCCAGTACTTC.

The sample holds one count of this clonotype. V is TRBV28 and J is TRBJ1-1; D gene uncertain. The CDR3 totals 11 residues. V was shortened by 1 base and J by 8 bases, with 5 bases between the two germline ends. CDR1 and CDR2 (germline): MDHEN, SYDVKM. The CDR3 reads CASSLFGEAFF. CDR3 bases: TGTGCCAGCAGTTTATTCGGGGAAGCTTTCTTT.

The chain joins TRBV29-1 to TRBJ2-5, with no clear D. V was clipped by 7 bases and J by 5 bases, with 11 bases between them. The CDR3 runs 11 residues. Germline V gene lookup returns CDR1 SQVTM and CDR2 ANQGSEA. The CDR3 reads CSAGPRETQYF. The CDR3 DNA is TGCAGCGCCGGACCCCGCGAGACCCAGTACTTC. Variable domain in full (rest from reference TRBV29-1 and TRBJ2-5): SAVISQKPSRDICQRGTSLTIQCQVDSQVTMMFWYRQQPGQSLTLIATANQGSEATYESGFVIDKFPISRPNLTFSTLTVSNMSPEDSSIYLCSAGPRETQYFGPGTRLLVL.

This clonotype was found many times. V usage is TRBV2 and J usage is TRBJ2-7; a weak D match, TRBD1 (6 bases). The CDR3 is 13 residues long. Germline CDR1 SNHLY, CDR2 FYNNEI. V was cut by 6 bases and J by 5 bases, with 14 bases left in between. The CDR3 DNA follows: TGTGCCAGCAGCGAGCAGGGGATGAACGAGCAGTACTTC. Its protein is CASSEQGMNEQYF. The entire variable domain, with the rest obtained from reference TRBV2 and TRBJ2-7, is as follows: EPEVTQTPSHQVTQMGQEVILRCVPISNHLYFYWYRQILGQKVEFLVSFYNNEISEKSEIFDDQFSVERPDGSNFTLKIRSTKLEDSAMYFCASSEQGMNEQYFGPGTRLTVT.

At least ten counts were recorded for this clonotype. The V gene is TRBV20-1, the J gene TRBJ2-7; TRBD1 matches at 8 bases. Germline V lookup: CDR1 DFQATT, CDR2 SNEGSKA (reference sequence). Trimming cost V 3 bases and J 5 bases; bases outside gene matches: 3. The CDR3 contains 12 residues. As DNA, the CDR3 is TGCAGTGCTAGGCAGGGGGCCGACGAGCAGTACTTC. It yields the protein CSARQGADEQYF.

This clonotype occurred many times. The chain joins TRBV9 to TRBJ2-1; D gene unclear. Trimming stripped 0 bases from V and 0 bases from J, with 10 bases between. Germline CDR1 SGDLS, CDR2 YYNGEE. The CDR3 has 16 residues. The CDR3 sequence is CASSVVAQSSYNEQFF. DNA for the CDR3: TGTGCCAGCAGCGTAGTTGCCCAAAGCTCCTACAATGAGCAGTTCTTC. Together with reference TRBV9 and TRBJ2-1, the CDR3 gives the full variable domain: DSGVTQTPKHLITATGQRVTLRCSPRSGDLSVYWYQQSLDQGLQFLIQYYNGEERAKGNILERFSAQQFPDLHSELNLSSLELGDSALYFCASSVVAQSSYNEQFFGPGTRLTVL.

Ten or more counts support this clonotype. The chain carries TRBV19 and TRBJ2-3; 9 bases match TRBD1. Germline V gives CDR1 LNHDA, CDR2 SQIVND (reference sequence). Trimming at V came to 6 bases and at J to 3 bases, leaving 4 bases not matched to a gene. The length of the CDR3 is 14 residues. CDR3 residues: CASRTGGGTDTQYF. For the CDR3, the DNA is TGTGCCAGTAGGACAGGGGGTGGAACAGATACGCAGTATTTT.

Many counts were recorded for this clonotype. The J gene is TRBJ2-2, the V gene TRBV6-5; D might be TRBD1 (5 bases). CDR1 MNHEY and CDR2 SVGAGI come from the germline V gene. CDR3 length equals 15 residues. Trimming took 5 bases from V and 4 from J, leaving 14 bases between them. The CDR3 bases are TGTGCCAGCAGTCCGAGCAGGGTTCCCACCGGGGAGCTGTTTTTT. It codes for CASSPSRVPTGELFF.

This clonotype was detected ten times or more. J is TRBJ2-2 and V is TRBV7-2; no clear D gene. Trimming left V 1 base short and J 10 bases short, with 13 bases between. The CDR3 length is 14 residues. Germline V gene sequence: CDR1 SGHTA, CDR2 FQGNSA. The CDR3 is CASSLGVAVTELFF. CDR3 nucleotides: TGTGCCAGCAGCTTAGGGGTGGCGGTCACGGAGCTGTTTTTT.

The gene calls are TRBV19 and TRBJ1-1; TRBD1 agrees at 9 bases. V shed 7 bases, J shed 2 bases, and the junction held 14 bases outside the gene matches. CDR1 is LNHDA, CDR2 SQIVND, per germline (reference sequence). The CDR3 is made up of 17 amino acids. Here the CDR3 DNA reads TGTGCCAGTACCTCATTACCGGGACAGGGAATTAACACTGAAGCTTTCTTT. Encoded protein: CASTSLPGQGINTEAFF.

A few counts support this clonotype. This chain joins TRBV6-2 or TRBV6-3 and TRBJ2-7; D is ambiguous. Looked up from germline, CDR1 is MNHEY and CDR2 is SVGEGT. The V gene lost 2 bases and the J gene lost 0 bases, with 11 bases spanning the gap. The CDR3 is 15 amino acids. The CDR3 DNA reads TGTGCCAGCAGTTACGTCGCAGTACTCTCCTACGAGCAGTACTTC. Its translation: CASSYVAVLSYEQYF.

This clonotype appeared many times. This chain links TRBV7-2 with TRBJ1-1, with 7 bases lining up with TRBD1. The junction had 7 bases not matched to a gene; V was cut back by 5 bases and J by 1 base. Germline assignment: CDR1 SGHTA and CDR2 FQGNSA. CDR3 length: 15 amino acids. The CDR3: CASSPDRDRNTEAFF. The CDR3 DNA follows: TGTGCCAGCAGCCCCGACAGGGACAGGAACACTGAAGCTTTCTTT. The whole variable domain, remainder taken from reference TRBV7-2 and TRBJ1-1, is GAGVSQSPSNKVTEKGKDVELRCDPISGHTALYWYRQSLGQGLEFLIYFQGNSAPDKSGLPSDRFSAERTGGSVSTLTIQRTQQEDSAVYLCASSPDRDRNTEAFFGQGTRLTVV.

At least ten counts were recorded for this clonotype. The chain recombines TRBV7-2 with TRBJ1-5; 9 bases fit TRBD1. Germline V lookup: CDR1 SGHTA, CDR2 FQGNSA. The CDR3 is made up of 16 amino acids. With V trimmed by 4 bases and J by 2 bases, 6 bases remained unmatched. The CDR3, as DNA: TGTGCCAGCAGCTCCCACAGGGGGCTCGGCAATCAGCCCCAGCATTTT. Translation: CASSSHRGLGNQPQHF.

This clonotype was counted at least ten times. The chain couples TRBV7-9 to TRBJ2-7, with D possibly called TRBD1 or TRBD2 (5 bases each). The CDR3 consists of 15 residues. The germline CDR1 and CDR2 sequences are SEHNR and FQNEAQ (reference sequence). Trimming stripped 5 bases from V and 0 bases from J, with 14 bases between. CDR3 residues: CASSAGTATSYEQYF. The CDR3, as DNA: TGTGCCAGCAGCGCCGGGACGGCGACCTCCTACGAGCAGTACTTC.

This clonotype was detected many times. The chain's CDR3 is CAGTSGGSTDTQYF. In nucleotides, the CDR3 is TGTGCCGGAACTAGCGGGGGAAGCACAGATACGCAGTATTTT. The V and J genes are TRBV7-2 and TRBJ2-3; the match to TRBD2 covers 11 bases. CDR1 is SGHTA, CDR2 FQGNSA, per germline. The J segment lost 0 bases and the V segment lost 11 bases, leaving 4 bases of the junction unmatched. The CDR3 consists of 14 residues.

The table lists this clonotype with many counts. The chain links TRBV7-6 to TRBJ1-6, with 8 bases lining up with TRBD1. The length of the CDR3 is 15 residues. After removal of 5 bases from V and 7 bases from J, the junction contained 7 bases not matched to a gene. Germline V gene sequence: CDR1 SGHVS, CDR2 FNYEAQ. CDR3 sequence reads: CASSMTGAVNSPLHF. As DNA, the CDR3 is TGTGCCAGCAGCATGACAGGGGCAGTAAATTCACCCCTCCACTTT.

Ten or more counts support this clonotype. At one boundary the junction diverges from the germline segment, which might be a read error. This sequence joins TRBV7-2 and TRBJ1-3; D gene unclear. CDR1 is SGHTA, CDR2 FQGNSA, per germline. This CDR3 has 11 residues. The CDR3 nucleotides read TGTGCCAGCAGCTATCCGGATCTTCCCCATTTT. Translated: CASSYPDLPHF.

This clonotype was detected many times. V gene TRBV7-9 combines with J gene TRBJ2-7, with 7 bases lining up with TRBD1. Germline assignment: CDR1 SEHNR and CDR2 FQNEAQ (reference sequence). This CDR3 has 14 residues. Trimming cost V 4 bases and J 5 bases; bases outside gene matches: 8. The CDR3 coding sequence is TGTGCCAGCAGCTATGGGGGACAGCGACACGAGCAGTACTTC. It yields the protein CASSYGGQRHEQYF.

In this sample, this clonotype turned up many times. This chain links TRBV18 with TRBJ2-3, with 7 bases matching TRBD2. Germline V lookup: CDR1 KGHSH, CDR2 LQKENI. Trimming cost V 3 bases and J 5 bases; bases outside gene matches: 8. The CDR3 loop spans 15 amino acids. The CDR3 is CASSPFGGGEDTQYF. Written as DNA, the CDR3 is TGTGCCAGCTCACCCTTTGGGGGGGGAGAAGATACGCAGTATTTT.

This clonotype was counted between two and nine times. The gene calls are TRBV24-1 and TRBJ1-5; 9 nucleotides line up with TRBD1. The CDR3 runs 16 residues. In germline, CDR1 is KGHDR, CDR2 SFDVKD. Trimming removed 2 bases from V and 4 bases from J; junction bases left unmatched: 5. CDR3 in amino acids: CATSDSGTGRNQPQHF. In nucleotides, the CDR3 is TGTGCCACCAGTGATTCCGGGACAGGGCGGAATCAGCCCCAGCATTTT.

This clonotype came up many times. This chain uses TRBV6-2 or TRBV6-3 with TRBJ2-6; tentative D call: TRBD1 (6 bases). The ends were cut back, 5 bases at V and 2 bases at J, with 7 bases in the middle. The CDR3 is made up of 14 amino acids. Germline-derived CDR1 and CDR2 are MNHEY and SVGEGT. The CDR3 protein is CASSTGTGANVLTF. For the CDR3, the DNA is TGTGCCAGCAGTACAGGGACTGGGGCCAACGTCCTGACTTTC.

This clonotype has ten or more counts. J is TRBJ2-1 and V is TRBV7-2; D unclear. The CDR3 runs 17 residues. The V end was cut by 1 base, the J end by 0 bases, with 13 bases between. Germline CDR1 reads SGHTA; CDR2 reads FQGNSA. The CDR3 DNA follows: TGTGCCAGCAGCTTAGTGTCCGGGCTAAGCTCCTACAATGAGCAGTTCTTC. It encodes CASSLVSGLSSYNEQFF.

This clonotype was observed many times. The gene calls are TRBV11-2 and TRBJ2-1, with 11 nucleotides matching TRBD2. In germline, CDR1 is SGHAT, CDR2 FQNNGV. V gave up 5 bases and J gave up 7 bases; unmatched junction bases: 7. The CDR3 is made up of 15 amino acids. The CDR3 region has the DNA TGTGCCAGCAGCACACTTAGCGGGGGGGGGAATGAGCAGTTCTTC. Protein product: CASSTLSGGGNEQFF.

The chain employs TRBV27 and TRBJ1-1; tentatively, D is TRBD1 (5 bases). Per germline, CDR1 MNHEY and CDR2 SMNVEV (reference sequence). Trimming stripped 2 bases from V and 2 bases from J, with 12 bases between. This CDR3 is 15 amino acids long. CDR3 amino acids: CASSLRGRLNTEAFF. The CDR3 region has the DNA TGTGCCAGCAGTTTACGGGGCAGACTTAACACTGAAGCTTTCTTT.